The clone carrying this T cell receptor (beta chain) was observed once. The germline V gene has CDR1 KGHSH and CDR2 LQKENI. The ends were cut back, 3 bases at V and 6 bases at J, with 14 bases in the middle. This CDR3 contains 14 residues. Authors' methods: Counts of nucleated cells, estimated from reference gene primer amplification, were obtained. Assay used: immunoSEQ multiplex PCR; TCRdb lists only in-frame clones, some missing. V and J calls and clone size are those listed in that table; D and trimming were worked out from the DNA. The sample has fewer than 200,000 clones; approximately 82% are singletons. This sample is part of a study of blood T cell repertoires in COVID-19. Overall study context: Acute and convalescent COVID-19 specimens originated in the United States, Italy and Spain. Sources were T cells, B-cell-depleted T cells, or PBMCs; the material itself was cDNA or gDNA.

The sample comprised peripheral blood. V usage is TRBV18 and J usage is TRBJ1-2, with D perhaps TRBD1 (5 bases). This TCR derives from an elderly woman with acute or convalescent COVID-19. This CDR3 is CASSPAQGEHGYTF. In DNA, the CDR3 is TGTGCCAGCTCACCGGCTCAGGGCGAGCATGGCTACACCTTC.